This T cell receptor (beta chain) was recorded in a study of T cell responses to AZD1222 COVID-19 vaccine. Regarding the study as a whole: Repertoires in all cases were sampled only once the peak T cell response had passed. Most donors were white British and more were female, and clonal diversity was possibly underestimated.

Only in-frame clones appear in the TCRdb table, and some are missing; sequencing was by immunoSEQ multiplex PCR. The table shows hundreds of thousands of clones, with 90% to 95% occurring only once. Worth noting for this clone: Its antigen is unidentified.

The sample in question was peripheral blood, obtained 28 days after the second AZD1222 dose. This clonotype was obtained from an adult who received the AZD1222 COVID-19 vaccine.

CDR3 protein: CASSADSFREQYF. For the CDR3, the DNA is TGTGCCAGCAGCGCTGACTCCTTCCGTGAGCAGTACTTC. The V gene is TRBV9, the J gene TRBJ2-7; D ambiguous. The length of the CDR3 is 13 residues. Trimming removed 3 bases from V and 7 bases from J, with 14 bases in between. Looked up from germline, CDR1 is SGDLS and CDR2 is YYNGEE.